These 9 T cell receptor beta chains were sequenced from one sample in a study of T-cell reconstitution after alpha-beta-depleted transplantation in children. Unique molecular identifiers tagged the TCRbeta library. TCRdb processed the PCR reads anew with MiXCR; each CDR3 protein has one entry. This repertoire shows approximately 590,000 distinct CDR3 sequences, roughly a tenth found once; its top ten account for approximately 4.1%. The specimen comprised PBMCs from the stem cell graft donor, sampled from the stem cell graft. The receptors were gathered from a human donor who donated a stem cell graft to a child with acute myeloid leukemia.

In DNA, the CDR3 is TGCAGTGCTAGAGATGGCGGGACCTACGAGCAGTACTTC. Translating it yields CSARDGGTYEQYF. The rearrangement joins TRBV20-1 to TRBJ2-7, with D perhaps matching TRBD2 (6 bases). Germline V gene lookup returns CDR1 DFQATT and CDR2 SNEGSKA (reference sequence). The CDR3 contains 13 residues. Trimming stripped 0 bases from V and 2 bases from J, with 8 bases between.

The gene calls are TRBV5-1 and TRBJ2-3; TRBD2 matches at 7 bases. Germline CDR1 SGHRS, CDR2 YFSETQ. V lost 4 bases, J lost 2 bases, and 4 bases stayed unmatched. This CDR3 is built from 14 residues. The CDR3 sequence is CASSASGTTDTQYF. The CDR3 DNA sequence: TGCGCCAGCAGCGCTAGCGGTACCACAGATACGCAGTATTTT.

The chain is built from TRBV11-2 and TRBJ2-5; TRBD1 agrees at 9 bases. Germline lookup yields CDR1 SGHAT and CDR2 FQNNGV. The CDR3 contains 14 residues. V was clipped by 8 bases and J by 4 bases; unmatched bases: 8. The CDR3 DNA sequence: TGTGCCAGCGGATTTGGGACAGGGAGAGAGACCCAGTACTTC. Translating gives CASGFGTGRETQYF.

The V gene is TRBV7-9, the J gene TRBJ1-1; TRBD1 might be the D (6 bases). Looked up from germline, CDR1 is SEHNR and CDR2 is FQNEAQ (reference sequence). The CDR3 has 15 amino acids. The V gene lost 3 bases and the J gene lost 1 base, with 12 bases spanning the gap. CDR3 in DNA: TGTGCCAGCAGCTTCTCGGACAGTACGAACACTGAAGCTTTCTTT. It specifies CASSFSDSTNTEAFF.

There are many counts of this clonotype. The J gene is TRBJ1-4, the V gene TRBV28, with TRBD1 matching 8 bases. The CDR3 spans 14 residues. Germline-derived CDR1 and CDR2 are MDHEN and SYDVKM. The ends lost 6 bases at V and 6 bases at J; junction bases unmatched: 6. CDR3 DNA sequence: TGTGCCAGCAGCCTTACAGGGGGGGATGAAAAACTGTTTTTT. Its translation is CASSLTGGDEKLFF.

The rearrangement uses TRBV20-1 and TRBJ2-1; 9 positions agree with TRBD2. This CDR3 contains 16 residues. Unmatched junction bases numbered 11, after V lost 3 bases and J lost 5 bases. Germline CDR1 is DFQATT and CDR2 is SNEGSKA (reference sequence). CDR3: CSASFLGSGRNNEQFF. The CDR3 DNA is TGCAGTGCTAGCTTCCTGGGTAGCGGGAGAAACAATGAGCAGTTCTTC.

The gene calls are TRBV25-1 and TRBJ2-1, with 8 positions matching TRBD2. The CDR3 loop spans 16 amino acids. Germline V gives CDR1 MGHDK, CDR2 SYGVNS. V trimming: 5 bases; J trimming: 6 bases; junction bases outside the gene matches: 12. In nucleotides, the CDR3 is TGTGCCAGCAGTCGGACGGGGGGGGGCGGAGGCAATGAGCAGTTCTTC. It yields the protein CASSRTGGGGGNEQFF.

This clonotype showed up many times. The V gene is TRBV11-2, the J gene TRBJ2-5; D uncertain. Germline V gene lookup returns CDR1 SGHAT and CDR2 FQNNGV. V dropped 0 bases and J dropped 3 bases, with 8 bases sitting between them. The CDR3 extends over 14 amino acids. The CDR3 DNA follows: TGTGCCAGCAGCTTAGATCTAGGGAAAGAGACCCAGTACTTC. Protein sequence: CASSLDLGKETQYF.

This clonotype was seen a few times. This chain joins TRBV5-6 and TRBJ2-1; 8 bases are shared with TRBD1. The CDR3 spans 15 residues. Germline loops: CDR1 SGHDT, CDR2 YYEEEE. Trimming cost V 8 bases and J 6 bases; bases outside gene matches: 13. The DNA for the CDR3 is TGTGCCAGTATCTATTGGACAGGGCCCCCCAATGAGCAGTTCTTC. Translating gives CASIYWTGPPNEQFF.